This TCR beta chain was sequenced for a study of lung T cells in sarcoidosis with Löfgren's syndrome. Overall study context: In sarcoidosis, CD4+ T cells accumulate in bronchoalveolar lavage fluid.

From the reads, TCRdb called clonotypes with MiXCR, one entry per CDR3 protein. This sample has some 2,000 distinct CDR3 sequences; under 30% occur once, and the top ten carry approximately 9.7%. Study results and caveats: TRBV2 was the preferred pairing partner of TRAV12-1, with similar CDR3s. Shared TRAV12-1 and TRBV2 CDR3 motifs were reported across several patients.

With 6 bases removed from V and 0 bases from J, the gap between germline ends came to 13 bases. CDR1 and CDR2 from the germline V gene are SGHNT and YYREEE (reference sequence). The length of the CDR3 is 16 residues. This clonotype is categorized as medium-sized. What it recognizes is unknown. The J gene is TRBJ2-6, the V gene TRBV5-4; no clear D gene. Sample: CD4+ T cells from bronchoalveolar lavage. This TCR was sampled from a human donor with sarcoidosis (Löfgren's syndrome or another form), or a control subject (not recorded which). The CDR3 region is CASTKMATSGANVLTF. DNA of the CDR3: TGTGCCAGCACAAAGATGGCTACCTCTGGGGCCAACGTCCTGACTTTC. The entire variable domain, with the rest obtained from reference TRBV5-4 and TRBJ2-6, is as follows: ETGVTQSPTHLIKTRGQQVTLRCSSQSGHNTVSWYQQALGQGPQFIFQYYREEENGRGNFPPRFSGLQFPNYSSELNVNALELDDSALYLCASTKMATSGANVLTFGAGSRLTVL.